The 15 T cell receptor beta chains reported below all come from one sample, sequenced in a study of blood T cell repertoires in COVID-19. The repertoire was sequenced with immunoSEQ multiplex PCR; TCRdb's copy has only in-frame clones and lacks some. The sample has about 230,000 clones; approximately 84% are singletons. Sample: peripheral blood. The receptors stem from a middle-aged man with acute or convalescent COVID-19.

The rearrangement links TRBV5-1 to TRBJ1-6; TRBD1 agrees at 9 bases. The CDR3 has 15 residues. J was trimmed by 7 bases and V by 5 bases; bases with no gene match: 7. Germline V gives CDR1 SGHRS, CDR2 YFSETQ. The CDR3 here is CASRPGTGLNSPLHF. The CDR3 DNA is TGCGCCAGCAGACCTGGGACAGGGCTGAATTCACCCCTCCACTTT.

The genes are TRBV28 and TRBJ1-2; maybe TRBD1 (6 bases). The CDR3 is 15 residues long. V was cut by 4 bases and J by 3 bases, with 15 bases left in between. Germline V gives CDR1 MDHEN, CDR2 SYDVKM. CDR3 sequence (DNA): TGTGCCAGCAGTTCCATTGGGGGGGCGGACTATGGCTACACCTTC. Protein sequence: CASSSIGGADYGYTF.

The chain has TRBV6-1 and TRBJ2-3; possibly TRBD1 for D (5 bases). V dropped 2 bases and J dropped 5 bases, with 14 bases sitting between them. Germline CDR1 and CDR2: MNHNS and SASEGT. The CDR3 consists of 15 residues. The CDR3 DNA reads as TGTGCCAGCAGTGAATTAGGCAGGGCTAAAGATACGCAGTATTTT. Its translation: CASSELGRAKDTQYF.

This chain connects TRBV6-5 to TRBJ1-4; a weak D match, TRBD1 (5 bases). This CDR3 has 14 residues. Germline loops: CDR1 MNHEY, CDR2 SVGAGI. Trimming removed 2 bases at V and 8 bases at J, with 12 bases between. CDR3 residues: CASSYGGKEEKLFF. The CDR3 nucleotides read TGTGCCAGCAGTTACGGGGGGAAGGAAGAAAAACTGTTTTTT.

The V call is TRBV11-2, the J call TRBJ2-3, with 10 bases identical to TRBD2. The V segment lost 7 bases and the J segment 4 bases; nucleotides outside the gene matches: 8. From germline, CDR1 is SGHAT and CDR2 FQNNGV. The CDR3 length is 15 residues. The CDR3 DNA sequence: TGTGCCAGCACCCATAGCGGGGGGAGAGCAGATACGCAGTATTTT. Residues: CASTHSGGRADTQYF. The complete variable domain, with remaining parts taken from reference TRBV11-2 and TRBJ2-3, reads EAGVAQSPRYKIIEKRQSVAFWCNPISGHATLYWYQQILGQGPKLLIQFQNNGVVDDSQLPKDRFSAERLKGVDSTLKIQPAKLEDSAVYLCASTHSGGRADTQYFGPGTRLTVL.

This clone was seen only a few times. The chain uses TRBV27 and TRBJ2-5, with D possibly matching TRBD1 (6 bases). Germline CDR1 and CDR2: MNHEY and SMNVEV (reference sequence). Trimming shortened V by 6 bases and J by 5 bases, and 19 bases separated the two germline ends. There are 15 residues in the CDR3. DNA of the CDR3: TGTGCCAGCAGAATAGGGTCGGTTAGGGGGGAGACCCAGTACTTC. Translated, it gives CASRIGSVRGETQYF.

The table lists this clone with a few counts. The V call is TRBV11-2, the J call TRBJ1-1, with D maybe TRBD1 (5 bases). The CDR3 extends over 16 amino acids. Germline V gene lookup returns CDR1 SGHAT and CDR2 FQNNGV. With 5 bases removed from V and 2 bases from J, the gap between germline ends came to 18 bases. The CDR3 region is CASSQIGAPGNTEAFF. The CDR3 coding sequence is TGTGCCAGCAGCCAAATAGGGGCCCCGGGCAACACTGAAGCTTTCTTT.

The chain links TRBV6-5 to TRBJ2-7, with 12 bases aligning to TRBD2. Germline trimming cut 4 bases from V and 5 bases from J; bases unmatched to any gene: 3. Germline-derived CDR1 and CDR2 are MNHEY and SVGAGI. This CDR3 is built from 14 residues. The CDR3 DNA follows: TGTGCCAGCAGTTTCGGACTAGCGGGGAACGAGCAGTACTTC. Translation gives CASSFGLAGNEQYF.

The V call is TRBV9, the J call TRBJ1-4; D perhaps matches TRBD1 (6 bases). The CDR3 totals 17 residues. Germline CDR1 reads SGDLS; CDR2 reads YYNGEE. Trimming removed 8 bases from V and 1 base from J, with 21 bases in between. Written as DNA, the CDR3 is TGTGCCAGACTAAGGGGAGGGGGAGTTGGAACTAATGAAAAACTGTTTTTT. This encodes CARLRGGGVGTNEKLFF.

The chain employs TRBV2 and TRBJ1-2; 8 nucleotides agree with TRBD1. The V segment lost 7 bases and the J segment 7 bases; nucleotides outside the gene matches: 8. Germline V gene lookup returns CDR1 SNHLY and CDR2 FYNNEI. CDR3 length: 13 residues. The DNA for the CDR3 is TGTGCCAGCACTCTGCAGGGGGCAGGTGGCTACACCTTC. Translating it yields CASTLQGAGGYTF.

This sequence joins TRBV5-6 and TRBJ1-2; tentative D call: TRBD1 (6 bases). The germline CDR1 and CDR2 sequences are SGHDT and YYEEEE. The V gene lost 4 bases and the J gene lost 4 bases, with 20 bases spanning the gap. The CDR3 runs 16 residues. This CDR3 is CASSRPAGVLSYGYTF. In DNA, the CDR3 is TGTGCCAGCAGCCGTCCCGCAGGGGTATTAAGCTATGGCTACACCTTC.

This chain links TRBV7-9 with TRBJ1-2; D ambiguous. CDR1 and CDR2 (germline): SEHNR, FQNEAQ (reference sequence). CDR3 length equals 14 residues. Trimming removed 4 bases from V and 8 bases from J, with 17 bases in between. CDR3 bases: TGTGCCAGCAGCTCGGTACCCCTTCTGTGGGGCTACACCTTC. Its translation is CASSSVPLLWGYTF.

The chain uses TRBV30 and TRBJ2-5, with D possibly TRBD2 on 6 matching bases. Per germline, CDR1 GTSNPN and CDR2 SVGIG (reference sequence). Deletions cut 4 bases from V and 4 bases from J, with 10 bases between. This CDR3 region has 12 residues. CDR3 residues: CAWKGGRETQYF. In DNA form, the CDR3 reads TGTGCCTGGAAGGGAGGCCGAGAGACCCAGTACTTC.

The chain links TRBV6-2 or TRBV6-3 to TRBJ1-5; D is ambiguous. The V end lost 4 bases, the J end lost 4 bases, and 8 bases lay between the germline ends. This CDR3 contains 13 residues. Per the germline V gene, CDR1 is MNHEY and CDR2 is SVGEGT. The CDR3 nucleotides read TGTGCCAGCAGTTTGTATCTAAATCAGCCCCAGCATTTT. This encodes CASSLYLNQPQHF.

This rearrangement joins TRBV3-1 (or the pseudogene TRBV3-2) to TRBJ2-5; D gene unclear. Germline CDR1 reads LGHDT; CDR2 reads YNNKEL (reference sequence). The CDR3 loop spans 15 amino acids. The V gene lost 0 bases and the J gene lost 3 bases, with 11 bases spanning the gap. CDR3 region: CASSQDLALEETQYF. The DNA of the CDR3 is TGTGCCAGCAGCCAAGACTTAGCACTGGAAGAGACCCAGTACTTC.